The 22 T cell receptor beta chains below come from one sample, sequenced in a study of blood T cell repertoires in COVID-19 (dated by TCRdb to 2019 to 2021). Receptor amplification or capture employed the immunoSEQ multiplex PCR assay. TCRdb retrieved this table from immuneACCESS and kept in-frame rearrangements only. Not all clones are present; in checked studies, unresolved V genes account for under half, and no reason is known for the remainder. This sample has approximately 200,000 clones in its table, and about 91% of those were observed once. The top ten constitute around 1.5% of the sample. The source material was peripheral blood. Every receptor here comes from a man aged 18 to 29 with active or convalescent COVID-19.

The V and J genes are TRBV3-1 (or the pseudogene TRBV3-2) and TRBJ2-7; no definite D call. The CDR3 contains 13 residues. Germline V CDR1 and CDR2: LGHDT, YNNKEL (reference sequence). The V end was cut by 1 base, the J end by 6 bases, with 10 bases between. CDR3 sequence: CASSQVGGLEQYF. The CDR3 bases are TGTGCCAGCAGCCAAGTAGGTGGGCTCGAGCAGTACTTC.

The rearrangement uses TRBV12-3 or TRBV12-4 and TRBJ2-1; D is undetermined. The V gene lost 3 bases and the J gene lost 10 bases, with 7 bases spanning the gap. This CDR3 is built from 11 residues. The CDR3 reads CASSLVREQFF. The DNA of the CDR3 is TGTGCCAGCAGTTTGGTGCGGGAGCAGTTCTTC.

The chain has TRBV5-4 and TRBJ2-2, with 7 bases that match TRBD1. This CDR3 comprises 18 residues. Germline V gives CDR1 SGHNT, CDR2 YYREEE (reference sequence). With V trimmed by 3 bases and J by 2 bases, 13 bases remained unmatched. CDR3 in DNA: TGTGCCAGCAGCTCAGCTCTCCGTGACAGGGCCAACACCGGGGAGCTGTTTTTT. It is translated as CASSSALRDRANTGELFF. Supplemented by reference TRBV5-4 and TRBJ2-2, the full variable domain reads ETGVTQSPTHLIKTRGQQVTLRCSSQSGHNTVSWYQQALGQGPQFIFQYYREEENGRGNFPPRFSGLQFPNYSSELNVNALELDDSALYLCASSSALRDRANTGELFFGEGSRLTVL.

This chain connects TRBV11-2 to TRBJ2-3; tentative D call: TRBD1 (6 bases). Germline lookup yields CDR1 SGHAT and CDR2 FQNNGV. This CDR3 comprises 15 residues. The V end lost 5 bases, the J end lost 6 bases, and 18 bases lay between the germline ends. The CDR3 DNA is TGTGCCAGCAGCGTCCTACCTAGGGGGATGGATACGCAGTATTTT. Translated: CASSVLPRGMDTQYF.

In DNA form, the CDR3 reads TGTGCTGTTCTCACTGGGGAGGATGGCTACACCTTC. This gives the protein CAVLTGEDGYTF. The V and J genes are TRBV7-7 and TRBJ1-2; D remains unclear. The germline CDR1 and CDR2 sequences are SSHAT and FNYEAQ (reference sequence). This CDR3 has 12 amino acids. The complete variable domain, with remaining parts taken from reference TRBV7-7 and TRBJ1-2, reads GAGVSQSPRYKVTKRGQDVTLRCDPISSHATLYWYQQALGQGPEFLTYFNYEAQPDKSGLPSDRFSAERPEGSISTLTIQRTEQRDSAMYRCAVLTGEDGYTFGSGTRLTVV.

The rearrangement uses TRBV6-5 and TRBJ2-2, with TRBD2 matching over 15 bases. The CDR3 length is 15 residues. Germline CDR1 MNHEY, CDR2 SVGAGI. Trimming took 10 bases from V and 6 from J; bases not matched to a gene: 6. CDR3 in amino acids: CATRGLAGGPGELFF. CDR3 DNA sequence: TGTGCCACCCGGGGACTAGCGGGAGGTCCCGGGGAGCTGTTTTTT.

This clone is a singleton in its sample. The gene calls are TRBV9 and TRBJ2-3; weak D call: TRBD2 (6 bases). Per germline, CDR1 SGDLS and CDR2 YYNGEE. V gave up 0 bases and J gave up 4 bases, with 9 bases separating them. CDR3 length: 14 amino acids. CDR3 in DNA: TGTGCCAGCAGCGTAGGGGGAGGCCCAGATACGCAGTATTTT. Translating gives CASSVGGGPDTQYF.

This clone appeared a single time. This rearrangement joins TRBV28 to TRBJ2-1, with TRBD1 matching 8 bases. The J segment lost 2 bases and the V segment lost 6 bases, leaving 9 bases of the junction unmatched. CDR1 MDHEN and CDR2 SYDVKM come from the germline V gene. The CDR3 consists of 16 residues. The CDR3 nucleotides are TGTGCCAGCAGCACGGACAGGGTGGGGGCCTACAATGAGCAGTTCTTC. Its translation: CASSTDRVGAYNEQFF. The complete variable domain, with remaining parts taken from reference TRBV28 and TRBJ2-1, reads DVKVTQSSRYLVKRTGEKVFLECVQDMDHENMFWYRQDPGLGLRLIYFSYDVKMKEKGDIPEGYSVSREKKERFSLILESASTNQTSMYLCASSTDRVGAYNEQFFGPGTRLTVL.

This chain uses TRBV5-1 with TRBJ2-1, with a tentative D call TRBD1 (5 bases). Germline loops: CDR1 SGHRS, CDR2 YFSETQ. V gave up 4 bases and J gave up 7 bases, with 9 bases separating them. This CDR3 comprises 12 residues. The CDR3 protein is CASSRAGNEQFF. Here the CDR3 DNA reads TGCGCCAGCAGCAGGGCAGGGAATGAGCAGTTCTTC.

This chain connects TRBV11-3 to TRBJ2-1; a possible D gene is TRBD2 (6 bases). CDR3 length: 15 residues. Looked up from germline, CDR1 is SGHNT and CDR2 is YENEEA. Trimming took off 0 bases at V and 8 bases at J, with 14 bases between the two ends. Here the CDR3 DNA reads TGTGCCAGCAGCTTAGAGGGGGGAGAGGGCTATGAGCAGTTCTTC. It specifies CASSLEGGEGYEQFF.

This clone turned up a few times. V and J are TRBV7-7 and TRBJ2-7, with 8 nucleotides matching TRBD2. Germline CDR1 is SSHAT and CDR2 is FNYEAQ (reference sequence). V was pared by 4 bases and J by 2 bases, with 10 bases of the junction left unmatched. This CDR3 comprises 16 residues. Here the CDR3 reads CASSSHPSGFAYEQYF. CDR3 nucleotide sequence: TGTGCCAGCAGCTCGCACCCTAGCGGGTTTGCCTACGAGCAGTACTTC.

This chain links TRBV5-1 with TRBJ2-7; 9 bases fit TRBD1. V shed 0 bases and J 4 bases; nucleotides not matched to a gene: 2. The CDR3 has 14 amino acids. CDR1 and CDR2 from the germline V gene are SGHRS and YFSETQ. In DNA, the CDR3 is TGCGCCAGCAGCTTGGGACAGGGGGGATACGAGCAGTACTTC. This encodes CASSLGQGGYEQYF.

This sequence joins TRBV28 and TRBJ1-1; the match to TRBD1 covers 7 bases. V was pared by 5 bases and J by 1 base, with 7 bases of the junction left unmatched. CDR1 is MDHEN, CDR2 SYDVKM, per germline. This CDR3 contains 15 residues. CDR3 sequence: CASSPRQGPNTEAFF. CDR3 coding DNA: TGTGCCAGCAGTCCCCGACAGGGCCCGAACACTGAAGCTTTCTTT.

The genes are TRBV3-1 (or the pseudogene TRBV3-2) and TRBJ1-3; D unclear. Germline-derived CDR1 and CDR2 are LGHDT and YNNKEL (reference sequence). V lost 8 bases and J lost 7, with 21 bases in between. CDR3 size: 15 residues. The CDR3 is CASAGVSRARNTIYF. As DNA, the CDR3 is TGTGCCAGCGCTGGCGTCTCGCGGGCACGGAACACCATATATTTT.

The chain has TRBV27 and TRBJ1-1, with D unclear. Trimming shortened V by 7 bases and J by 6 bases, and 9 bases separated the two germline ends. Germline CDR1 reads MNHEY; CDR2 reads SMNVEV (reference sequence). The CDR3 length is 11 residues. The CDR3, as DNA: TGTGCCAGCATTCGTTTCTCTGAAGCTTTCTTT. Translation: CASIRFSEAFF.

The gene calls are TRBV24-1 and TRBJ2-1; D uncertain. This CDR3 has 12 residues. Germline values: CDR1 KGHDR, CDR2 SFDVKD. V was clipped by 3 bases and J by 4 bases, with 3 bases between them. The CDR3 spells CATSDEYNEQFF. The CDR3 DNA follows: TGTGCCACCAGTGATGAGTACAATGAGCAGTTCTTC.

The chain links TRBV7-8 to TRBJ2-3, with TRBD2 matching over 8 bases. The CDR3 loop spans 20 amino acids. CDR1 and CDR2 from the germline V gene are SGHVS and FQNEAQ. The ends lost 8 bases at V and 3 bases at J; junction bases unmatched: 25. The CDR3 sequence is CASALPAASPAGVFTDTQYF. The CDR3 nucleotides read TGTGCCAGCGCCCTGCCAGCAGCTTCCCCAGCGGGAGTTTTTACAGATACGCAGTATTTT.

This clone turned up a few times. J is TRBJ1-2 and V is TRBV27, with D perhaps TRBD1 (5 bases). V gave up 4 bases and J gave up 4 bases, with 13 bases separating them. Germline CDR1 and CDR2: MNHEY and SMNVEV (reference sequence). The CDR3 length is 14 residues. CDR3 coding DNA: TGTGCCAGCAGTTCTCGGCCAGGGCGCTATGGCTACACCTTC. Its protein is CASSSRPGRYGYTF.

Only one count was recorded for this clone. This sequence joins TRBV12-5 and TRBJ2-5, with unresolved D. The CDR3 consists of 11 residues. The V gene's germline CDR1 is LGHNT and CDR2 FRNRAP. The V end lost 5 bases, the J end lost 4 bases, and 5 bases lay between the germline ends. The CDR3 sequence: CASGPRETQYF. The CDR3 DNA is TGTGCTAGTGGTCCTAGAGAGACCCAGTACTTC.

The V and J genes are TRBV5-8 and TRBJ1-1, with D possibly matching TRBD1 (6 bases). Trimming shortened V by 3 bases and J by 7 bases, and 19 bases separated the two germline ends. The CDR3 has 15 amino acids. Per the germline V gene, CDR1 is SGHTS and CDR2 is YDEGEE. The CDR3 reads CASSSHRVGVIEAFF. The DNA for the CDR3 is TGTGCCAGCAGCTCGCACAGGGTAGGGGTAATTGAAGCTTTCTTT.

CDR3 residues: CASRKTGSSYNSPLHF. The CDR3 coding sequence is TGTGCCAGTAGGAAGACAGGGAGCTCCTATAATTCACCCCTCCACTTT. The chain carries TRBV19 and TRBJ1-6; 7 bases map to TRBD1. Germline trimming cut 6 bases from V and 0 bases from J; bases unmatched to any gene: 5. The CDR3 length is 16 residues. Germline CDR1 reads LNHDA; CDR2 reads SQIVND (reference sequence).

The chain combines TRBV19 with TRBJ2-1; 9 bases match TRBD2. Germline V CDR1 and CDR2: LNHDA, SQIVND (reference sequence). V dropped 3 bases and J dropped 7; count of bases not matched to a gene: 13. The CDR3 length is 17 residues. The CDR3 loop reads CASSIPPGRGRENEQFF. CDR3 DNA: TGTGCCAGTAGTATCCCCCCGGGTCGCGGGAGGGAGAATGAGCAGTTCTTC.